This paragraph covers one TCR beta chain sequence. The target antigen is unknown. The PCR was carried out with 60 Vbeta primers and 13 Jbeta primers. In the original workflow: In a later analysis, of 79 million or so unique beta chains, roughly 10 million appeared in at least two donors. The table came from immunoSEQ multiplex PCR; TCRdb's copy has only in-frame clones and leaves some out. The V and J calls and the clone size are those of that table, but D and trimming were determined from the DNA. This repertoire shows around 140,000 clones, about two thirds found once; its top ten account for about 2.2%. This specimen belongs to a study of cytomegalovirus exposure and HLA in healthy donors. General study points: In a later analysis, TCR beta V- and J-gene trimming was associated with a missense DCLRE1C variant. It emerged from a later analysis that several of the most significant clusters appeared to be linked to common viral pathogens.

CDR3 length equals 14 residues. Germline CDR1 reads SNHLY; CDR2 reads FYNNEI. Trimming stripped 3 bases from V and 6 bases from J, with 12 bases between. The source is a woman aged 60-75 years in good health and CMV-seropositive. Specimen: PBMCs. The chain recombines TRBV2 with TRBJ1-5; a weak D match, TRBD1 (5 bases). The CDR3 protein is CASSDRAASQPQHF. The CDR3 region has the DNA TGTGCCAGCAGTGACAGGGCGGCGAGTCAGCCCCAGCATTTT.